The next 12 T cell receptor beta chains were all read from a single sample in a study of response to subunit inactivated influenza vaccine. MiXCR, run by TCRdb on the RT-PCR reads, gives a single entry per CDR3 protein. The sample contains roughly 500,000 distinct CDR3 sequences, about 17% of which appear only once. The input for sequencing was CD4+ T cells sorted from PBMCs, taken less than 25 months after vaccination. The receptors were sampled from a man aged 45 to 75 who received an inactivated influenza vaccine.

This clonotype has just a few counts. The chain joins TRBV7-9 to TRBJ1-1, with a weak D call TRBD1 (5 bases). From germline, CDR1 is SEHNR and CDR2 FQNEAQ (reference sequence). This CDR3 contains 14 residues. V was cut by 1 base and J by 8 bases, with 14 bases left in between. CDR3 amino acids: CASSLEGWTSEAFF. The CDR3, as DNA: TGTGCCAGCAGCTTAGAAGGGTGGACATCGGAAGCTTTCTTT.

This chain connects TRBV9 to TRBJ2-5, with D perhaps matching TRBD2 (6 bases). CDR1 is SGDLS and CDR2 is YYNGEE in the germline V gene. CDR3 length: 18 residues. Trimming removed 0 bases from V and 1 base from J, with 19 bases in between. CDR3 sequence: CASSVAPAISGGQETQYF. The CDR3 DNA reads TGTGCCAGCAGCGTAGCCCCTGCCATTAGCGGAGGCCAAGAGACCCAGTACTTC.

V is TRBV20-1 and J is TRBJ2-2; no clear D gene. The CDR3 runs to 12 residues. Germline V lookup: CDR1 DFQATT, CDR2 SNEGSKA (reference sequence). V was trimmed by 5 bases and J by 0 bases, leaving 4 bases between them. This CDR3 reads CSAYPNTGELFF. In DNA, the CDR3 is TGCAGTGCTTACCCGAACACCGGGGAGCTGTTTTTT.

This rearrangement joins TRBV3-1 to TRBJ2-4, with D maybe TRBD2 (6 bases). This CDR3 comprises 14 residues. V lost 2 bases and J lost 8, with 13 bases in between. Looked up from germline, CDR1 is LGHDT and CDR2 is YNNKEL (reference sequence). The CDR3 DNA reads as TGTGCCAGCAGCCAAAGTTTCAGGAGGGACATTCAGTACTTC. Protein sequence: CASSQSFRRDIQYF.

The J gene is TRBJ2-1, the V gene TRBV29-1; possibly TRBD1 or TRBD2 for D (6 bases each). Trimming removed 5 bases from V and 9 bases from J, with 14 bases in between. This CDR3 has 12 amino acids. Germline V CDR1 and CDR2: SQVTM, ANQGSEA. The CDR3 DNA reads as TGCAGCGTTTCGTGGGGGCGGGGTGAGCAGTTCTTC. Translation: CSVSWGRGEQFF.

The DNA for the CDR3 is TGTGCCAGCAGCGTGGATACCTATGGCTACACCTTC. Its translation: CASSVDTYGYTF. The V and J genes are TRBV7-9 and TRBJ1-2; no firm D call. The V gene's germline CDR1 is SEHNR and CDR2 FQNEAQ (reference sequence). This CDR3 comprises 12 residues. The germline V and J ends were trimmed by 5 bases and 4 bases, with 8 bases remaining between them. Using reference TRBV7-9 and TRBJ1-2 for the parts outside the CDR3, the full variable domain is DTGVSQNPRHKITKRGQNVTFRCDPISEHNRLYWYRQTLGQGPEFLTYFQNEAQLEKSRLLSDRFSAERPKGSFSTLEIQRTEQGDSAMYLCASSVDTYGYTFGSGTRLTVV.

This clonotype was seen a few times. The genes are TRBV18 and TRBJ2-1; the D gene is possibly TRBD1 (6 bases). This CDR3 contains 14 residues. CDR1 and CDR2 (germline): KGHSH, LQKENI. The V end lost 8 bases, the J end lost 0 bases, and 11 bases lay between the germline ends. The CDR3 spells CASTGQYSYNEQFF. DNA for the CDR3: TGTGCCAGCACCGGACAGTACTCCTACAATGAGCAGTTCTTC.

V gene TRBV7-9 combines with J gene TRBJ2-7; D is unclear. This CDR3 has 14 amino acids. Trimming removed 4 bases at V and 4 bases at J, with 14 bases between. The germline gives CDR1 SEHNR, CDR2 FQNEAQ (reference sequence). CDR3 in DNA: TGTGCCAGCAGCTCCCGGACGGAAATTTACGAGCAGTACTTC. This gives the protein CASSSRTEIYEQYF.

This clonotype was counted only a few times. The CDR3 reads CASSQDSRGNSYEQYF. The CDR3 nucleotides are TGCGCCAGCAGCCAAGATTCCAGGGGAAACTCCTACGAGCAGTACTTC. The rearrangement links TRBV4-3 to TRBJ2-7, with a tentative D call TRBD1 (6 bases). This CDR3 has 16 amino acids. Trimming removed 0 bases at V and 0 bases at J, with 12 bases between. The germline V gene has CDR1 LGHNA and CDR2 YSLEER.

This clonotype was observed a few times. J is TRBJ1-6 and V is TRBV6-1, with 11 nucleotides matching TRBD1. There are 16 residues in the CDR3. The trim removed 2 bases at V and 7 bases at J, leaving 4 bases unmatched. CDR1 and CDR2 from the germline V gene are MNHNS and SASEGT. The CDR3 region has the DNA TGTGCCAGCAGTGAATGGGGACAGGGGGTGAATTCACCCCTCCACTTT. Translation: CASSEWGQGVNSPLHF.

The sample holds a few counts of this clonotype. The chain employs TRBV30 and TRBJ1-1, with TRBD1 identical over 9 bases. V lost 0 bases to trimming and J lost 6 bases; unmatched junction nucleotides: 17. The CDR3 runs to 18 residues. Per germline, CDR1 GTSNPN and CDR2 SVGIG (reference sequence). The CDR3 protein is CAWSVGVYRGQLGAEAFF. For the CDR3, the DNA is TGTGCCTGGAGTGTAGGGGTTTACAGGGGGCAACTAGGGGCTGAAGCTTTCTTT.

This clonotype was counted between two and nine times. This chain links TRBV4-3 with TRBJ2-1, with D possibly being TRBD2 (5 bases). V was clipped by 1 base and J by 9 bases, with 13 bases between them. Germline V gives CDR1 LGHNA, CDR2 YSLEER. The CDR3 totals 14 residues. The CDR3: CASSQAIRAGEQFF. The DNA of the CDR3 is TGCGCCAGCAGCCAAGCCATCCGGGCGGGTGAGCAGTTCTTC.